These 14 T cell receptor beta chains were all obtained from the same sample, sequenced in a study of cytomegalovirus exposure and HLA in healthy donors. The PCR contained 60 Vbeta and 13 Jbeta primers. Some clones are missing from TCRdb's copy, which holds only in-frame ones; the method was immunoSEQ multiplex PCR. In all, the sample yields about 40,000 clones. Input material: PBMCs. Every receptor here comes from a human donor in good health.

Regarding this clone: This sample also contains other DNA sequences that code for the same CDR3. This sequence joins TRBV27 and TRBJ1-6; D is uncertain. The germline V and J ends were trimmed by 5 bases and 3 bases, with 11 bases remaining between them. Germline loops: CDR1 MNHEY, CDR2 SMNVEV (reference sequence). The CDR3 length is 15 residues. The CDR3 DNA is TGTGCCAGCAGTCGGAACAGCTTCTATAATTCACCCCTCCACTTT. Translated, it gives CASSRNSFYNSPLHF.

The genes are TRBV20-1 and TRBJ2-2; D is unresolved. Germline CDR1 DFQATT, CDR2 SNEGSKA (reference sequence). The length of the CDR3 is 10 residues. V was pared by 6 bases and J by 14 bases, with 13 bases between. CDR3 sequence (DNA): TGCAGTGCCTCGTCGTCGCGCCTGTTTTTT. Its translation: CSASSSRLFF.

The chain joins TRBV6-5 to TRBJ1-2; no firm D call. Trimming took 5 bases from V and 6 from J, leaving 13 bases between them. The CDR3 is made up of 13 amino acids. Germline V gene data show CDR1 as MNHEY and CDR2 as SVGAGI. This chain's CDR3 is CASSPWAANGYTF. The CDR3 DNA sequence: TGTGCCAGCAGTCCCTGGGCAGCAAATGGCTACACCTTC.

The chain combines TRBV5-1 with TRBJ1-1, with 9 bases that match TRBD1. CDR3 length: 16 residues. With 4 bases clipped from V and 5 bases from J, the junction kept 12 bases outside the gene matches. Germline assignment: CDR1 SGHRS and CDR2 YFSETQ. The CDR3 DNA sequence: TGCGCCAGCAGCCGTGGACAGGGGTCCGTTGGGACTGAAGCTTTCTTT. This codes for CASSRGQGSVGTEAFF.

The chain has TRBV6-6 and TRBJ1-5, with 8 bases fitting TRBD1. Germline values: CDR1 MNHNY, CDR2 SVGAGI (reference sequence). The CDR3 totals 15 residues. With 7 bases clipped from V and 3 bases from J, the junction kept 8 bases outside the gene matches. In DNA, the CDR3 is TGTGCCAGCACCAATCCGGGACAGGACAATCAGCCCCAGCATTTT. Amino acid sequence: CASTNPGQDNQPQHF.

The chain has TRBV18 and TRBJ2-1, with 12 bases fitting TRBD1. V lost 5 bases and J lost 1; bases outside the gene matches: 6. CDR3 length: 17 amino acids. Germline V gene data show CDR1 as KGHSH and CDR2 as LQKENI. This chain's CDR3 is CASSAGQGARSYNEQFF. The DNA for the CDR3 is TGTGCCAGCTCAGCGGGACAGGGGGCGCGGTCCTACAATGAGCAGTTCTTC.

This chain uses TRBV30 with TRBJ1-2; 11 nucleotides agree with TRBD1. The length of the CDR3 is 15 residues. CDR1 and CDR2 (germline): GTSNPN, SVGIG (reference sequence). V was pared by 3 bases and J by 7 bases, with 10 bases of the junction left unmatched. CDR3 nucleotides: TGTGCCTGGAGCCCGGGACAGGGGGAACTTGGTGGCTACACCTTC. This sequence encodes CAWSPGQGELGGYTF. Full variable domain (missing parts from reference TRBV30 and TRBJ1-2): SQTIHQWPATLVQPVGSPLSLECTVEGTSNPNLYWYRQAAGRGLQLLFYSVGIGQISSEVPQNLSASRPQDRQFILSSKKLLLSDSGFYLCAWSPGQGELGGYTFGSGTRLTVV.

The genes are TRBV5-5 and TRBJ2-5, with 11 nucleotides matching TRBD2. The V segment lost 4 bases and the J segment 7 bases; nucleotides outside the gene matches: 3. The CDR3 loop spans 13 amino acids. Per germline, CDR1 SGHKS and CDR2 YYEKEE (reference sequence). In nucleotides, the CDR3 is TGTGCCAGCAGCCAAGGGACTAGCGGGACCCAGTACTTC. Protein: CASSQGTSGTQYF.

CDR3 DNA sequence: TGTGCCAGCAGCTTAGCGCGAAACGGGGAGCTGTTTTTT. It translates to CASSLARNGELFF. V is TRBV7-2 and J is TRBJ2-2; D is unclear. The germline V gene encodes CDR1 SGHTA and CDR2 FQGNSA. Trimming removed 0 bases at V and 7 bases at J, with 6 bases between. The CDR3 has 13 residues.

CDR3 amino acids: CATSSGGTTGELFF. CDR3 bases: TGTGCCACCAGCTCGGGCGGGACTACAGGGGAGCTGTTTTTT. The chain combines TRBV15 with TRBJ2-2, with 7 bases identical to TRBD2. Losses at the gene ends were 5 bases for V and 8 bases for J; bases not matched to a gene: 8. Germline V lookup: CDR1 LNHNV, CDR2 YYDKDF (reference sequence). The CDR3 contains 14 residues.

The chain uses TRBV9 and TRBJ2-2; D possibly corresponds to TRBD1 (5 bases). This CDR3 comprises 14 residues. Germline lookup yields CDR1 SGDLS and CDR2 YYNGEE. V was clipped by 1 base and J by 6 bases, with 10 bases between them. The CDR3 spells CASSVTQGPGELFF. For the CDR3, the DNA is TGTGCCAGCAGCGTAACTCAGGGCCCCGGGGAGCTGTTTTTT. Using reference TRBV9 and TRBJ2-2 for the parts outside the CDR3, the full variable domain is DSGVTQTPKHLITATGQRVTLRCSPRSGDLSVYWYQQSLDQGLQFLIQYYNGEERAKGNILERFSAQQFPDLHSELNLSSLELGDSALYFCASSVTQGPGELFFGEGSRLTVL.

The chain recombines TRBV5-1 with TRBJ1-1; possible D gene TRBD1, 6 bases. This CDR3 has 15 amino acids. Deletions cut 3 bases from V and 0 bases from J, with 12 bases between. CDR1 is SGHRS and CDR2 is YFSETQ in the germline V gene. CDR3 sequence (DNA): TGCGCCAGCAGCTCTGGACAGACTATGAACACTGAAGCTTTCTTT. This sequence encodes CASSSGQTMNTEAFF.

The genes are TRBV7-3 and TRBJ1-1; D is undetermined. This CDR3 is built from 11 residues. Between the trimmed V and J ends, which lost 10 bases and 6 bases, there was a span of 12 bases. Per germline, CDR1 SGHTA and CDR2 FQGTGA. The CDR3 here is CATREGPEAFF. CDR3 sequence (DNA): TGTGCCACTCGGGAAGGTCCTGAAGCTTTCTTT.

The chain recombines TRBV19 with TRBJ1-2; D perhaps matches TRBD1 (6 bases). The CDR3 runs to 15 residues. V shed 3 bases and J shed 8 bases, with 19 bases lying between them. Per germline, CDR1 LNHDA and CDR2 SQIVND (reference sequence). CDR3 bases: TGTGCCAGTAGTATCCCGGGAGGGGTGACAGGAGGCTACACCTTC. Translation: CASSIPGGVTGGYTF.